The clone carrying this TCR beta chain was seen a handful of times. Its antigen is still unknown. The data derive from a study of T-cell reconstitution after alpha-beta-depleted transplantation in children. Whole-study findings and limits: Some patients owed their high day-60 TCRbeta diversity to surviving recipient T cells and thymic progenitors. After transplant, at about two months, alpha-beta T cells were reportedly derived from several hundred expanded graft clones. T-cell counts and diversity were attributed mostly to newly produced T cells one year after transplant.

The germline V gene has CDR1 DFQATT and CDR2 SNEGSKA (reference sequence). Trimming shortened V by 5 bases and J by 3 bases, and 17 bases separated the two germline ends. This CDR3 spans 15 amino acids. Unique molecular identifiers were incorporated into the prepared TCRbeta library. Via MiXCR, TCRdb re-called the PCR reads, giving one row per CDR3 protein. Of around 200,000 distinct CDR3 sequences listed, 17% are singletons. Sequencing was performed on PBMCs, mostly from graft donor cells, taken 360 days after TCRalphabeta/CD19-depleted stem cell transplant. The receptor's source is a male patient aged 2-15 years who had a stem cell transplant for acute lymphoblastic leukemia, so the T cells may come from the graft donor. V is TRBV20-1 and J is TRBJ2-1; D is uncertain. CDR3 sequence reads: CSAYGIEPFYNEQFF. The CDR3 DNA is TGCAGTGCTTACGGAATAGAGCCCTTCTACAATGAGCAGTTCTTC.